Detailed here is one T cell receptor beta chain. The table came from immunoSEQ multiplex PCR; TCRdb's copy has only in-frame clones and leaves some out. The sample carries fewer than 130,000 clones, about nine tenths recorded once. The data were obtained in a study of T cell changes during pregnancy in multiple sclerosis. V was trimmed by 0 bases and J by 2 bases, leaving 11 bases between them. Germline CDR1 is PRHDT and CDR2 is FYEKMQ (reference sequence). The CDR3 spans 16 residues. This TCR derives from a female donor with multiple sclerosis, enrolled in a pregnancy study. The chain combines TRBV13 with TRBJ1-3; D unclear. The material sequenced was peripheral blood, taken after pregnancy. The CDR3 region is CASSLGGPMAGNTIYF. As DNA, the CDR3 is TGTGCCAGCAGCTTAGGGGGCCCGATGGCTGGAAACACCATATATTTT.